This is a list of T cell receptor beta chains from one sample in a study of OX40 agonist ivuxolimab in advanced cancers. The assay was immunoSEQ multiplex PCR, and TCRdb's table has in-frame clones only and misses some. In the table there are about 61,000 clones, over 80% of which are singletons. Sample: CD4+ or CD8+ T cells sorted from blood, taken in a trial of the OX40 agonist ivuxolimab. The receptors come from an adult with an advanced solid tumor such as melanoma, head and neck, liver or kidney cancer. CDR3s include the opening cysteine and the closing phenylalanine or tryptophan. A D gene is named only where the DNA matches it firmly. Not all rows give a size; the values are once, few, many and, for expanded clones, a class.

TRBD1	TRBV9	TRBJ1-6	few	CASSEGQARGNSPLHF	TGTGCCAGCAGCGAGGGACAGGCTAGGGGTAATTCACCCCTCCACTTT
.	TRBV5-6	TRBJ1-5	.	CASSLQGRTDSNQPQHF	TGTGCCAGCAGCTTGCAGGGGAGGACAGATAGCAATCAGCCCCAGCATTTT
.	TRBV5-4	TRBJ1-4	.	CASSSATNEKLFF	TGTGCCAGCAGCTCCGCAACTAATGAAAAACTGTTTTTT
.	TRBV13	TRBJ2-5	.	CASSLGRETQYF	TGTGCCAGCAGTTTGGGTAGGGAGACCCAGTACTTC
.	TRBV9	TRBJ2-7	.	CASSTHGGPGEQYF	TGTGCCAGCAGCACACATGGGGGGCCGGGGGAGCAGTACTTC
.	TRBV28	TRBJ2-7	few	CASRGPSQAEQYF	TGTGCCAGCAGGGGCCCTTCTCAAGCCGAGCAGTACTTC
.	TRBV28	TRBJ1-2	.	CASSLWDSVAGYTF	TGTGCCAGCAGTTTATGGGACAGTGTGGCTGGCTACACCTTC
TRBD1	TRBV19	TRBJ2-7	.	CASGTGQGAYEQYF	TGTGCCAGTGGGACGGGACAGGGGGCCTACGAGCAGTACTTC
TRBD2	TRBV7-2	TRBJ2-4	once	CASSPDGGFGKNIQYF	TGTGCCAGCAGCCCGGACGGGGGGTTTGGCAAAAACATTCAGTACTTC
.	TRBV11-2	TRBJ2-4	.	CASSSRVTKNIQYF	TGTGCCAGCAGCTCCAGGGTGACCAAAAACATTCAGTACTTC
TRBD2	TRBV2	TRBJ2-7	.	CAGPDGTSGGGSYEQYF	TGTGCCGGCCCAGACGGGACTAGCGGGGGGGGCTCCTACGAGCAGTACTTC
TRBD1	TRBV11-3	TRBJ1-2	.	CASSLAVRGHGYTF	TGTGCCAGCAGCTTAGCGGTGAGGGGGCATGGCTACACCTTC
TRBD1	TRBV2	TRBJ2-5	.	CASSYLGQGPETQYF	TGTGCCAGCAGTTATCTGGGACAGGGACCAGAGACCCAGTACTTC
TRBD2	TRBV5-1	TRBJ2-1	.	CASSLASGGLYNEQFF	TGCGCCAGCAGCTTGGCAAGCGGGGGCCTCTACAATGAGCAGTTCTTC
.	TRBV4-1	TRBJ2-2	.	CASSLLSSGELFF	TGCGCCAGCAGCCTTTTAAGCTCCGGGGAGCTGTTTTTT
TRBD2	TRBV5-1	TRBJ2-1	once	CASTSGTSGGANEQFF	TGCGCCAGCACATCCGGGACTAGCGGGGGGGCGAATGAGCAGTTCTTC
TRBD1	TRBV7-3	TRBJ1-2	.	CASSPQGDNYGYTF	TGTGCCAGCAGCCCACAGGGGGATAACTATGGCTACACCTTC
.	TRBV9	TRBJ1-1	.	CASSVNQMNTEAFF	TGTGCCAGCAGCGTAAATCAGATGAACACTGAAGCTTTCTTT
TRBD1	TRBV7-2	TRBJ1-1	.	CASSLDRGRTEAFF	TGTGCCAGCAGCTTAGACAGGGGGAGAACTGAAGCTTTCTTT
TRBD1	TRBV7-8	TRBJ2-7	.	CASSLPGQGNEQYF	TGTGCCAGCAGCCTCCCGGGACAGGGGAACGAGCAGTACTTC
.	TRBV7-9	TRBJ1-6	.	CASSLAGGSFSPLHF	TGTGCCAGCAGCTTGGCTGGAGGGAGCTTTTCACCCCTCCACTTT
.	TRBV27	TRBJ2-7	.	CASSPLGLSYEQYF	TGTGCCAGCAGTCCGCTGGGACTGTCCTACGAGCAGTACTTC
.	TRBV19	TRBJ1-5	once	CASNLFGSQGNQPQHF	TGTGCCAGTAACCTTTTTGGATCCCAGGGTAATCAGCCCCAGCATTTT
.	TRBV7-2	TRBJ2-2	.	CASSLRSGGFTGELFF	TGTGCCAGCAGCTTACGGTCTGGGGGTTTCACCGGGGAGCTGTTTTTT
.	TRBV4-2	TRBJ2-6	.	CASSQDALASSGANVLTF	TGTGCCAGCAGCCAAGATGCACTAGCCAGCTCTGGGGCCAACGTCCTGACTTTC
.	TRBV7-2	TRBJ1-5	.	CASSLGTPSNQPQHF	TGTGCCAGCAGTCTAGGTACACCTAGCAATCAGCCCCAGCATTTT
.	TRBV5-6	TRBJ2-7	.	CASSSVRQALKNEQYF	TGTGCCAGCAGTTCGGTTCGTCAGGCCCTTAAGAACGAGCAGTACTTC
TRBD1	TRBV2	TRBJ2-2	.	CASRGGTGNTGELFF	TGTGCCAGCAGAGGGGGGACAGGGAACACCGGGGAGCTGTTTTTT
.	TRBV10-3	TRBJ2-7	.	CAIRAGGQLYEQYF	TGTGCCATCAGGGCCGGCGGGCAGCTCTACGAGCAGTACTTC
.	TRBV30	TRBJ2-5	.	CAWIKRGSQETQYF	TGTGCCTGGATAAAGAGGGGGTCCCAAGAGACCCAGTACTTC
.	TRBV19	TRBJ1-4	.	CASSQPGTLGEKLFF	TGTGCCAGTAGCCAACCCGGGACACTTGGGGAAAAACTGTTTTTT
.	TRBV4-1	TRBJ1-2	.	CASSQAGSSLTNYGYTF	TGCGCCAGCAGCCAAGCAGGCAGCTCCCTAACGAACTATGGCTACACCTTC
.	TRBV25-1	TRBJ2-3	.	CASSMTGGDTQYF	TGTGCCAGCAGCATGACAGGAGGGGATACGCAGTATTTT
.	TRBV2	TRBJ1-1	.	CASSDLEGTEAFF	TGTGCCAGCAGTGACCTAGAGGGGACTGAAGCTTTCTTT
TRBD1	TRBV27	TRBJ1-2	.	CASSLEGATGYGYTF	TGTGCCAGCAGTTTAGAGGGGGCGACGGGCTATGGCTACACCTTC
TRBD1	TRBV6-1	TRBJ1-3	once	CASSRQGNSGNTIYF	TGTGCCAGCAGTCGACAGGGAAACTCTGGAAACACCATATATTTT
.	TRBV7-9	TRBJ1-1	.	CASSQYPRQANTEAFF	TGTGCCAGCAGCCAATACCCCAGACAGGCCAACACTGAAGCTTTCTTT